This entry lists 19 T cell receptor beta chains sequenced from one sample in a study of T cell repertoires in cytomegalovirus infection. Each CDR3 protein gets one entry after TCRdb re-called the reads with MiXCR. The sample yields roughly 720,000 distinct CDR3 sequences, approximately 34% seen once. The material sequenced was PBMCs. Receptors were obtained from a human donor in good health (CMV status not recorded). Some clones in this sample may be carry-over from other donors' samples.

The chain joins TRBV7-2 to TRBJ1-3; D is possibly TRBD1 (6 bases). The CDR3 is made up of 16 amino acids. The germline V gene has CDR1 SGHTA and CDR2 FQGNSA. V lost 4 bases, J lost 2 bases, and 15 bases lay in between. DNA of the CDR3: TGTGCCAGCAGCTCGACCCTTACAGGGCCTGGAAACACCATATATTTT. Amino acid sequence: CASSSTLTGPGNTIYF.

This clonotype was observed a few times. The V gene is TRBV7-3, the J gene TRBJ1-6; 10 bases agree with TRBD1. This CDR3 has 14 residues. Germline V gene sequence: CDR1 SGHTA, CDR2 FQGTGA. The V gene end was trimmed by 5 bases and the J gene end by 9 bases; junction bases not matched to a gene: 4. CDR3 sequence (DNA): TGTGCCAGCAGCCCGGGACAGGGGATTTCACCCCTCCACTTT. It encodes CASSPGQGISPLHF. The variable domain in full, with the rest retrieved from reference TRBV7-3 and TRBJ1-6, is GAGVSQTPSNKVTEKGKYVELRCDPISGHTALYWYRQSLGQGPEFLIYFQGTGAADDSGLPNDRFFAVRPEGSVSTLKIQRTERGDSAVYLCASSPGQGISPLHFGNGTRLTVT.

A few counts support this clonotype. This chain uses TRBV5-6 with TRBJ1-2; D perhaps matches TRBD1 (5 bases). V dropped 0 bases and J dropped 3 bases, with 9 bases sitting between them. The germline V gene has CDR1 SGHDT and CDR2 YYEEEE. The CDR3 length is 14 residues. The CDR3 DNA follows: TGTGCCAGCAGCTTGGCAGGGCCAGACTATGGCTACACCTTC. This encodes CASSLAGPDYGYTF.

The V and J genes are TRBV7-2 and TRBJ1-5; 7 positions agree with TRBD1. The J segment lost 7 bases and the V segment lost 2 bases, leaving 2 bases of the junction unmatched. Per the germline V gene, CDR1 is SGHTA and CDR2 is FQGNSA. CDR3 length: 13 amino acids. This CDR3 is CASSLRRGQPQHF. In DNA form, the CDR3 reads TGTGCCAGCAGCTTACGCAGGGGGCAGCCCCAGCATTTT.

The chain couples TRBV4-1 to TRBJ1-2; 9 bases are a match to TRBD1. V lost 0 bases to trimming and J lost 5 bases; unmatched junction nucleotides: 10. The CDR3 is made up of 17 amino acids. Germline V lookup: CDR1 MGHRA, CDR2 YSYEKL. The CDR3 region is CASSQDGLDRGGYGYTF. CDR3 nucleotide sequence: TGCGCCAGCAGCCAAGATGGGCTGGACAGGGGAGGGTATGGCTACACCTTC.

V is TRBV20-1 and J is TRBJ1-6; 9 bases are shared with TRBD1. The CDR3 extends over 15 amino acids. CDR1 DFQATT and CDR2 SNEGSKA come from the germline V gene (reference sequence). J was trimmed by 10 bases and V by 5 bases; bases with no gene match: 12. The CDR3 DNA reads TGCAGTGCTGGGTCCGGGACAGGGATGTTCTCACCCCTCCACTTT. The encoded protein is CSAGSGTGMFSPLHF.

This clonotype was detected a few times. The J gene is TRBJ1-5, the V gene TRBV7-2, with D uncertain. CDR1 and CDR2 (germline): SGHTA, FQGNSA. Trimming removed 1 base from V and 10 bases from J, with 11 bases in between. CDR3 length: 13 residues. DNA of the CDR3: TGTGCCAGCAGCTTAGGCAAAGGTGACCCCCAGCATTTT. Its protein product is CASSLGKGDPQHF.

This chain uses TRBV28 with TRBJ2-6, with D tentatively TRBD1 (5 bases). The CDR3 is 17 residues long. V lost 4 bases to trimming and J lost 0 bases, with 13 bases between them. CDR1 and CDR2 (germline): MDHEN, SYDVKM. The CDR3 coding sequence is TGTGCCAGCAGTTATATGGTCCAGGGCTCTGGGGCCAACGTCCTGACTTTC. This sequence encodes CASSYMVQGSGANVLTF.

V gene TRBV12-3 or TRBV12-4 combines with J gene TRBJ2-2; unclear D gene. The CDR3 spans 15 residues. Trimming removed 5 bases from V and 4 bases from J, with 14 bases in between. The CDR3 spells CASSARAQGTGELFF. For the CDR3, the DNA is TGTGCCAGCAGTGCCCGGGCCCAAGGCACCGGGGAGCTGTTTTTT.

V and J are TRBV10-3 and TRBJ2-2; 7 bases map to TRBD1. Germline CDR1 ENHRY, CDR2 SYGVKD. This CDR3 is 13 amino acids long. Trimming cost V 4 bases and J 7 bases; bases outside gene matches: 3. The CDR3 region is CAISGQGDGELFF. CDR3 nucleotides: TGTGCCATCAGTGGACAGGGCGACGGGGAGCTGTTTTTT.

A note on this clonotype: Possible read error: a much larger clone is one base away. This chain connects TRBV7-2 to TRBJ2-5; D is tentatively TRBD1 or TRBD2 (5 bases each). Germline lookup yields CDR1 SGHTA and CDR2 FQGNSA. The CDR3 runs 14 residues. CDR3 in DNA: TGTGCCAGCAGCTTAGGTTGGGGGTCGGAGACCCAGTCCTTC. Its translation is CASSLGWGSETQSF.

This clonotype has a count of ten or more. The V call is TRBV28, the J call TRBJ2-5, with TRBD2 identical over 9 bases. This CDR3 region has 15 residues. Germline-derived CDR1 and CDR2 are MDHEN and SYDVKM. The V gene end was trimmed by 3 bases and the J gene end by 5 bases; junction bases not matched to a gene: 7. CDR3 in DNA: TGTGCCAGCAGTTTGGCGGGAGGGCCGGGTGAGACCCAGTACTTC. Residues: CASSLAGGPGETQYF.

This clonotype came up a few times. This chain uses TRBV20-1 with TRBJ1-5; 12 bases are a match to TRBD1. This CDR3 is 16 amino acids long. CDR1 DFQATT and CDR2 SNEGSKA come from the germline V gene (reference sequence). Trimming took 1 base from V and 5 from J; bases not matched to a gene: 6. As DNA, the CDR3 is TGCAGTGCTAGAGCAGGGGACAGGGGGCTCCATCAGCCCCAGCATTTT. Encoded protein: CSARAGDRGLHQPQHF.

CDR3 nucleotide sequence: TGTGCCAGCAGCTCCGGGGATCAGGATGGCTACACCTTC. Translation gives CASSSGDQDGYTF. This chain connects TRBV7-6 to TRBJ1-2; D is uncertain. The CDR3 totals 13 residues. Germline V gives CDR1 SGHVS, CDR2 FNYEAQ. Trimming shortened V by 4 bases and J by 6 bases, and 12 bases separated the two germline ends.

V and J are TRBV7-6 and TRBJ2-5, with D unclear. The CDR3 covers 18 residues. Germline assignment: CDR1 SGHVS and CDR2 FNYEAQ. V gave up 3 bases and J gave up 2 bases, with 22 bases separating them. The CDR3 coding sequence is TGTGCCAGCAGCTTTATTGGGATGGGCGGATCACTTCAAGAGACCCAGTACTTC. Its protein product is CASSFIGMGGSLQETQYF.

Points on this clonotype: A read error may produce the germline difference seen at one junction end. The chain has TRBV4-1 and TRBJ1-2; possibly TRBD1 for D (6 bases). Germline assignment: CDR1 MGHRA and CDR2 YSYEKL. This CDR3 contains 14 residues. The CDR3 here is CASSPRDTNYGHTF. In DNA form, the CDR3 reads TGCGCCAGCAGCCCTCGGGACACGAACTATGGCCACACCTTC.

In its sample, this clonotype was seen many times. CDR3 loop: CASSRTSGGLDTQYF. DNA of the CDR3: TGTGCCAGCAGCCGGACTAGCGGGGGCCTGGATACGCAGTATTTT. This chain links TRBV12-3 or TRBV12-4 with TRBJ2-3; 13 positions agree with TRBD2. This CDR3 has 15 residues. V was clipped by 6 bases and J by 6 bases; unmatched bases: 6.

The chain couples TRBV6-6 to TRBJ1-6; 9 bases agree with TRBD1. The CDR3 sequence is 19 residues long. The V segment lost 4 bases and the J segment 9 bases; nucleotides outside the gene matches: 19. From germline, CDR1 is MNHNY and CDR2 SVGAGI (reference sequence). As DNA, the CDR3 is TGTGCCAGCAGTTTCCCTACAGGGGGCGATCGCCAAAATATTTCACCCCTCCACTTT. Translation gives CASSFPTGGDRQNISPLHF.

Note on this clonotype: A much larger clone lies a single base off, so this may be a read error. This chain links TRBV27 with TRBJ1-1; tentative D call: TRBD1 (6 bases). This CDR3 is built from 14 residues. Germline assignment: CDR1 MNHEY and CDR2 SMNVEV (reference sequence). The CDR3 bases are TGTGCCGGCAGCCGAGGACAGACGAACACTGAAGCTTTCTTT. This translates into CAGSRGQTNTEAFF.